This T cell receptor (beta chain) derives from a study of blood T cells in healthy people across ages. The V and J ends lost 3 bases and 4 bases respectively, with 6 bases between them. Germline CDR1 and CDR2: SGHDN and FVKESK. The length of the CDR3 is 12 residues. Combining a sample-barcoded 5' primer with a J-beta primer mix, a second PCR ran for roughly 6 to 12 cycles. A tag from a template-switch adaptor with 12 random nucleotides marked each cDNA molecule. MiXCR, applied by TCRdb to the 5' RACE reads, yields one record per CDR3 protein. The sample carries 700,000 or so distinct CDR3 sequences, approximately 40% recorded once. A few counts support this clonotype. The draw of peripheral blood yielded 8.5 to 10 milliliters from each donor.

This receptor was identified in a man older than 75 in good health. This chain joins TRBV14 and TRBJ1-2; D unresolved. The sequenced material came from blood. The CDR3 sequence is CASSQTFYGYTF. CDR3 in DNA: TGTGCCAGCAGCCAGACCTTCTATGGCTACACCTTC.